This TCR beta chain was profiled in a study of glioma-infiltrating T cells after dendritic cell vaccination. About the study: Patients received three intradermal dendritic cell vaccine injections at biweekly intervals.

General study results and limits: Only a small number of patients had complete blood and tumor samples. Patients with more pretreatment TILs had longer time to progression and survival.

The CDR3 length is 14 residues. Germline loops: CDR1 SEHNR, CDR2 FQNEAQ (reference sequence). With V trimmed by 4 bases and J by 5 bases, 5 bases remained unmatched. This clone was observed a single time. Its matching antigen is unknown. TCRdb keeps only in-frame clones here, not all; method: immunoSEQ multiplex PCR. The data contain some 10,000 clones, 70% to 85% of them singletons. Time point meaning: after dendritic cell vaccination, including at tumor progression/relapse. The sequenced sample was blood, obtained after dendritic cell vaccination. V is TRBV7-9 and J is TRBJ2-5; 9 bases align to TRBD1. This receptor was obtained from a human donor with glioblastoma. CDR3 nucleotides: TGTGCCAGCAGCTCACAGGGGGCTGGGGAGACCCAGTACTTC. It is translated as CASSSQGAGETQYF.